The rows below give T cell receptor beta chains drawn from one sample of a study of siplizumab effects on memory and regulatory T cells. Method: immunoSEQ multiplex PCR; TCRdb's copy keeps in-frame clones and lacks some. The sample records about 80,000 clones, approximately 95% being singletons. The sample taken for sequencing was CD8+ T cells sorted from blood. Receptors originate from a human donor in good health. CDR3s include the opening cysteine and the closing phenylalanine or tryptophan. The order of the fields is V gene, J gene, CDR3 protein.

V gene: TRBV19; J gene: TRBJ2-3; CDR3 protein: CASSISSGRTPPSTDTQYF
V gene: TRBV7-3; J gene: TRBJ2-2; CDR3 protein: CASSLLGTPGELFF
V gene: TRBV7-9; J gene: TRBJ2-7; CDR3 protein: CASSLEGSPYYEQYF
V gene: TRBV29-1; J gene: TRBJ1-2; CDR3 protein: CSARGAQAATNYGYTF
V gene: TRBV13; J gene: TRBJ1-1; CDR3 protein: CASSPRDTEAFF
V gene: TRBV2; J gene: TRBJ2-1; CDR3 protein: CASTDPDSYNEQFF
V gene: TRBV27; J gene: TRBJ1-1; CDR3 protein: CASSEAHMTNTEAFF
V gene: TRBV27; J gene: TRBJ2-2; CDR3 protein: CASSLWQGVRMGELFF
V gene: TRBV19; J gene: TRBJ1-1; CDR3 protein: CASSMYRDRGMNTEAFF
V gene: TRBV19; J gene: TRBJ2-1; CDR3 protein: CASSIGPVNEQFF
V gene: TRBV10-3; J gene: TRBJ2-7; CDR3 protein: CAISDPDKRYEQYF
V gene: TRBV25-1; J gene: TRBJ2-7; CDR3 protein: CASSAGYEQYF
V gene: TRBV19; J gene: TRBJ2-1; CDR3 protein: CASSWGAGENNEQFF
V gene: TRBV5-1; J gene: TRBJ2-7; CDR3 protein: CASSPTRTGSYEQYF
V gene: TRBV19; J gene: TRBJ1-3; CDR3 protein: CASSHSSGNTIYF
V gene: TRBV30; J gene: TRBJ1-3; CDR3 protein: CAWSFPGRHSGNTIYF
V gene: TRBV2; J gene: TRBJ2-7; CDR3 protein: CASSGSGTTLTYEQYF
V gene: TRBV19; J gene: TRBJ2-7; CDR3 protein: CASSIGAGYEQYF
V gene: TRBV15; J gene: TRBJ2-3; CDR3 protein: CATSSTLDTRTDTQYF
V gene: TRBV25-1; J gene: TRBJ2-2; CDR3 protein: CASSEYEESGELFF
V gene: TRBV7-3; J gene: TRBJ2-1; CDR3 protein: CASSLWRDDYNEQFF
V gene: TRBV4-1; J gene: TRBJ1-1; CDR3 protein: CASSQDARVNTEAFF
V gene: TRBV2; J gene: TRBJ2-1; CDR3 protein: CASRVAGGRGHEQFF
V gene: TRBV29-1; J gene: TRBJ1-2; CDR3 protein: CSVRRTYGYTF
V gene: TRBV11-2; J gene: TRBJ1-4; CDR3 protein: CASSLDAGVTEKLFF
V gene: TRBV28; J gene: TRBJ2-3; CDR3 protein: CASSAPGDYTDTQYF
V gene: TRBV9; J gene: TRBJ2-2; CDR3 protein: CASTTSGRNTGELFF
V gene: TRBV4-2; J gene: TRBJ2-1; CDR3 protein: CASSQTRSSYNEQFF
V gene: TRBV6-1; J gene: TRBJ1-2; CDR3 protein: CASSELMDSESNYGYTF
V gene: TRBV6-5; J gene: TRBJ2-7; CDR3 protein: CASSYRASGSSLYF
V gene: TRBV6-5; J gene: TRBJ2-7; CDR3 protein: CASSETRAEQYF
V gene: TRBV5-1; J gene: TRBJ2-1; CDR3 protein: CASSLTSGRVYNEQFF
V gene: TRBV5-4; J gene: TRBJ2-7; CDR3 protein: CASSPGGRGYEQYF
V gene: TRBV25-1; J gene: TRBJ2-7; CDR3 protein: CASSDPSGRTPYEQYF
V gene: TRBV6-4; J gene: TRBJ2-1; CDR3 protein: CASSDWTSGSTYEQFF
V gene: TRBV2; J gene: TRBJ2-1; CDR3 protein: CASVIGSDSYNEQFF
V gene: TRBV27; J gene: TRBJ2-1; CDR3 protein: CASTSPWRDSHNEQFF
V gene: TRBV29-1; J gene: TRBJ1-2; CDR3 protein: CSDDRGTYGYTF
V gene: TRBV2; J gene: TRBJ1-4; CDR3 protein: CASGVTEKLFF
V gene: TRBV7-9; J gene: TRBJ2-7; CDR3 protein: CASSGPGPAYHEQYF
V gene: TRBV12-5; J gene: TRBJ2-1; CDR3 protein: CASGPLAGGAGEQFF
V gene: TRBV4-2; J gene: TRBJ2-7; CDR3 protein: CASSQELSSSYEQYF
V gene: TRBV19; J gene: TRBJ2-6; CDR3 protein: CASSGSGANVLTF
V gene: TRBV6-1; J gene: TRBJ2-7; CDR3 protein: CASSEGYREVHEQYF
V gene: TRBV25-1; J gene: TRBJ2-7; CDR3 protein: CASRSQREFEQYF
V gene: TRBV9; J gene: TRBJ1-3; CDR3 protein: CASSGTETGNTIYF
V gene: TRBV28; J gene: TRBJ2-1; CDR3 protein: CASSLQRLPLYNEQFF
V gene: TRBV27; J gene: TRBJ2-7; CDR3 protein: CASSLSRAYEQYF
V gene: TRBV7-8; J gene: TRBJ2-4; CDR3 protein: CASSLEGAGDARYF
V gene: TRBV6-1; J gene: TRBJ1-3; CDR3 protein: CASSLRTGAADTIYF
V gene: TRBV7-6; J gene: TRBJ2-7; CDR3 protein: CASSRTGGEQYF
V gene: TRBV27; J gene: TRBJ2-2; CDR3 protein: CASSLLAGLNTGELFF
V gene: TRBV27; J gene: TRBJ2-7; CDR3 protein: CASSLSTAGGSYEQYF
V gene: TRBV15; J gene: TRBJ2-7; CDR3 protein: CATGQGGSYEQYF
V gene: TRBV2; J gene: TRBJ2-1; CDR3 protein: CASSDMASSGYEQFF
V gene: TRBV5-1; J gene: TRBJ2-5; CDR3 protein: CASTKGGGASETQYF
V gene: TRBV2; J gene: TRBJ2-7; CDR3 protein: CASAGLAVYEQYF
V gene: TRBV4-1; J gene: TRBJ2-2; CDR3 protein: CASSWDTSGELFF
V gene: TRBV28; J gene: TRBJ2-1; CDR3 protein: CASSSGTSGRPDNEQFF